Listed below are T cell receptor beta chains from one sample, sequenced in a study of CD8 T cells in ankylosing spondylitis. Via MiXCR, TCRdb re-called the 5' RACE reads, giving one row per CDR3 protein. The repertoire holds hundreds of thousands of distinct CDR3 sequences, approximately 12% seen once, with more than 0.5% in the top ten. Sample: blood, either unsorted or a sorted T cell fraction (not recorded which). The source of these receptors is a male donor with ankylosing spondylitis. Both conserved end residues are part of each CDR3. The order of the fields is clone size, D gene, CDR3 length, V gene, J gene, CDR3 protein, CDR3 DNA. D genes are given only for firm matches. Size is stated for part of the rows, as once, few or many counts, or as a class when the clone is expanded.

size: few; D: TRBD1; length: 14; V: TRBV10-2; J: TRBJ2-7; CDR3: CASRPGQGIYEQYF; DNA: TGCGCCAGCAGACCGGGACAGGGGATCTACGAGCAGTACTTC
size: .; D: .; length: 15; V: TRBV2; J: TRBJ1-5; CDR3: CASKEARFSNQPQHF; DNA: TGTGCCAGCAAGGAAGCCAGGTTTAGCAATCAGCCCCAGCATTTT
size: .; D: .; length: 16; V: TRBV10-3; J: TRBJ1-1; CDR3: CAISEPFGGTNTEAFF; DNA: TGTGCCATCAGTGAGCCCTTTGGAGGGACGAACACTGAAGCTTTCTTT
size: few; D: .; length: 14; V: TRBV9; J: TRBJ2-1; CDR3: CASSVSGAGDVRFF; DNA: TGTGCCAGCAGCGTAAGTGGGGCTGGCGACGTAAGGTTCTTC
size: many; D: TRBD1; length: 14; V: TRBV29-1; J: TRBJ1-1; CDR3: CSGDRKEMNTEAFF; DNA: TGCAGCGGGGACAGGAAGGAGATGAACACTGAAGCTTTCTTT
size: .; D: TRBD1; length: 17; V: TRBV7-3; J: TRBJ2-3; CDR3: CASSLTGQGERTDTQYF; DNA: TGTGCCAGCAGCTTAACGGGACAGGGGGAACGCACAGATACGCAGTATTTT
size: .; D: .; length: 15; V: TRBV12-3/TRBV12-4; J: TRBJ1-5; CDR3: CASRSNEGGNQPQHF; DNA: TGTGCCAGCAGATCAAATGAAGGCGGCAATCAGCCCCAGCATTTT
size: .; D: TRBD1; length: 14; V: TRBV12-3/TRBV12-4; J: TRBJ1-5; CDR3: CASSDRGADQPQHF; DNA: TGTGCCAGCAGTGACAGGGGGGCGGATCAGCCCCAGCATTTT
size: few; D: .; length: 14; V: TRBV10-3; J: TRBJ2-7; CDR3: CAISEAQGDSEQYF; DNA: TGTGCCATCAGTGAGGCCCAGGGTGACAGCGAGCAGTACTTC
size: .; D: .; length: 16; V: TRBV7-2; J: TRBJ2-4; CDR3: CASSSRDGVAKNIQYF; DNA: TGTGCCAGCAGCTCTAGAGACGGGGTAGCCAAAAACATTCAGTACTTC
size: few; D: .; length: 13; V: TRBV20-1; J: TRBJ1-3; CDR3: CSARGNSRNTIYF; DNA: TGCAGTGCTAGAGGGAACAGTAGAAACACCATATATTTT